The source of this T cell receptor (beta chain) is a study of cytomegalovirus exposure and HLA in healthy donors. The ends were cut back, 4 bases at V and 3 bases at J, with 7 bases in the middle. CDR1 and CDR2 (germline): SGHTA, FQGNSA. This CDR3 spans 12 amino acids. PCR used 60 Vbeta primers and 13 Jbeta primers. Only in-frame clones appear in the TCRdb table, and some are missing; sequencing was by immunoSEQ multiplex PCR. There are some 160,000 clones in the sample; approximately 80% occur only once, and about 4.3% lies in the top ten. The TCR was taken from a woman aged 40 to 49 in good health and CMV-seropositive. The rearrangement uses TRBV7-2 and TRBJ2-7; possibly TRBD1 for D (5 bases). The source material was PBMCs. CDR3 coding DNA: TGTGCCAGCAGCTCACAGGTCTACGAGCAGTACTTC. Its protein product is CASSSQVYEQYF.